This is a list of T cell receptor beta chains from one sample in a study of blood T cell repertoires in COVID-19. Using immunoSEQ multiplex PCR, the repertoire was profiled, and TCRdb retains in-frame clones only, with some absent. Found here are 130,000 or so clones, more than 70% of them singletons; the top ten hold 10% to 13%. Material for sequencing was peripheral blood. The receptors come from a man aged 50 to 60 with acute or convalescent COVID-19. The CDR3 runs from the conserved cysteine through the conserved F or W. Each record gives: CDR3 DNA, CDR3 protein, D gene, V gene, J gene, clone size. The D gene is left open where the match is weak. A clone size is listed for some rows: how often the clone was seen (once, few, many), or a class if it is expanded.

TGTGCCAGCAGTGAAAGGTCTAGGAGCACTGAAGCTTTCTTT	CASSERSRSTEAFF	.	TRBV6-1	TRBJ1-1	.
TGTGCCAGCAGCGTAGAGGGGGACGGCTCCTACGAGCAGTACTTC	CASSVEGDGSYEQYF	.	TRBV9	TRBJ2-7	.
TGTGCCAGCAGCCTCGGGACAGGAAATTCACCCCTCCACTTT	CASSLGTGNSPLHF	TRBD1	TRBV28	TRBJ1-6	.
TGTGCCAGCAGCCTGCGCGGGTCAGGGGCGGTGAACACTGAAGCTTTCTTT	CASSLRGSGAVNTEAFF	.	TRBV7-9	TRBJ1-1	.
TGTGCCAGCAGCAAAATAGGGGTCCCGTTTTTT	CASSKIGVPFF	.	TRBV2	TRBJ1-4	.
TGTGCCAGCAGCGCTCTCTCCTACGAGCAGTACTTC	CASSALSYEQYF	.	TRBV9	TRBJ2-7	.
TGCGCCAGCAGCCAAGGGCGGGCTAGCGGATTCAATGAGCAGTTCTTC	CASSQGRASGFNEQFF	TRBD2	TRBV4-1	TRBJ2-1	.
TGTGCCAGCAGCTTACGCGATCAGCCCCAGCATTTT	CASSLRDQPQHF	.	TRBV13	TRBJ1-5	.
TGTGCCACCAGCAGGACAGGGGGTCACGATCAGCCCCAGCATTTT	CATSRTGGHDQPQHF	TRBD1	TRBV15	TRBJ1-5	.
TGTGCCAGCAGTTCCTCGGGGGACGGATCTTTTGAAGCTTTCTTT	CASSSSGDGSFEAFF	.	TRBV28	TRBJ1-1	.
TGTGCCAGCAGCTTAGGGCAGGGCGTCCTTATAGAGCAGTACTTC	CASSLGQGVLIEQYF	.	TRBV11-2	TRBJ2-7	.
TGTGCCAGCACAGTTAGCGGGACAGCCACAGATACGCAGTATTTT	CASTVSGTATDTQYF	.	TRBV28	TRBJ2-3	once
TGTGCCAGCAGTTCCCTAGCGGGAGGCCCCAATGAGCAGTTCTTC	CASSSLAGGPNEQFF	TRBD2	TRBV28	TRBJ2-1	few
TGCGCCAGCAGCCCACAGGGGAACGAGCAGTACTTC	CASSPQGNEQYF	TRBD1	TRBV5-1	TRBJ2-7	few
TGCGCCAGCAGAAGGACTAGCGGACCGAACACCGGGGAGCTGTTTTTT	CASRRTSGPNTGELFF	TRBD2	TRBV5-1	TRBJ2-2	.
TGTGCCAGCAGTAGGGACAGGGCATCTTATGGCTACACCTTC	CASSRDRASYGYTF	TRBD1	TRBV27	TRBJ1-2	.
TGTGCCAGCAGCCAAGTCATGGCCTCCGGGGCTTTCTTT	CASSQVMASGAFF	.	TRBV3-1/TRBV3-2	TRBJ1-1	.